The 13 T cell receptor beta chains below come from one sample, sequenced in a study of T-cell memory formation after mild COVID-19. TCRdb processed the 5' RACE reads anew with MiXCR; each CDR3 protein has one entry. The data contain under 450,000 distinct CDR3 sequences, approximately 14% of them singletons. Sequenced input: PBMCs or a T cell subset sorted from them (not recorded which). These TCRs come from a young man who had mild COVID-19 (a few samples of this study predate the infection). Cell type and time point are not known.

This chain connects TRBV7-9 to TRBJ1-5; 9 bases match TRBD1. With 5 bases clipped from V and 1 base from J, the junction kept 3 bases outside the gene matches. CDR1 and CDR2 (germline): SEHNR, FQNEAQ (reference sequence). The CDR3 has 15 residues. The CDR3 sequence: CASSPGQGSNQPQHF. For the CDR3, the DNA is TGTGCCAGCAGCCCGGGACAGGGAAGCAATCAGCCCCAGCATTTT.

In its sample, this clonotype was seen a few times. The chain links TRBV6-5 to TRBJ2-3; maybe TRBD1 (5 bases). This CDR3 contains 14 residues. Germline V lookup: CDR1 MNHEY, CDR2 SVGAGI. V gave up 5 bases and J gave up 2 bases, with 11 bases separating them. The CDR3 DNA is TGTGCCAGCAGTCCCCAGGGTTACACAGATACGCAGTATTTT. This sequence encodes CASSPQGYTDTQYF.

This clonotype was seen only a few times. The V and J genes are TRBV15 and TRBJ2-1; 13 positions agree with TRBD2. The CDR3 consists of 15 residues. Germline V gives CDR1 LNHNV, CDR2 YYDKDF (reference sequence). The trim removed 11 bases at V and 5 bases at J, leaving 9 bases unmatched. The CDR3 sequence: CASNDGTSGDNEQFF. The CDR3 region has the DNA TGTGCCTCAAACGACGGGACTAGCGGGGACAATGAGCAGTTCTTC.

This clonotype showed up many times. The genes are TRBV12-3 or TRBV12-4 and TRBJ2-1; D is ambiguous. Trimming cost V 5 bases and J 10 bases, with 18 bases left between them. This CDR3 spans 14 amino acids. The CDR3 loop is CASSPQFVGGEQFF. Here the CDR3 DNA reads TGTGCCAGCAGTCCTCAATTCGTGGGTGGGGAGCAGTTCTTC.

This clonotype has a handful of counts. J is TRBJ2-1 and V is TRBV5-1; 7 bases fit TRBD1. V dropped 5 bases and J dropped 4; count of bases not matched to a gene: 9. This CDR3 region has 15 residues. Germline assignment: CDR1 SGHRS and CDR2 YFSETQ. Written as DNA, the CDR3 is TGCGCCAGCAGAATTGAAGGGGGCCAATACAATGAGCAGTTCTTC. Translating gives CASRIEGGQYNEQFF.

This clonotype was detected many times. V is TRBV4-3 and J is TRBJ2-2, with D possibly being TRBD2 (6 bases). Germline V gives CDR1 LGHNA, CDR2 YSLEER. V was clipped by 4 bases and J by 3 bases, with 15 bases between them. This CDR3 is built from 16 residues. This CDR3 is CASSRKMGTHTGELFF. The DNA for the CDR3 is TGCGCCAGCAGCCGCAAGATGGGGACTCACACCGGGGAGCTGTTTTTT.

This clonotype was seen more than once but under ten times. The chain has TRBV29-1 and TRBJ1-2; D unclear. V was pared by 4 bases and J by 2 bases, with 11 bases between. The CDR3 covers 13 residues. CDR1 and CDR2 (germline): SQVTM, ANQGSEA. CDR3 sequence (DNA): TGCAGCGTTGTGTCCCCCGCCAACTATGGCTACACCTTC. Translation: CSVVSPANYGYTF. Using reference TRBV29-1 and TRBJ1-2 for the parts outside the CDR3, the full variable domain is SAVISQKPSRDICQRGTSLTIQCQVDSQVTMMFWYRQQPGQSLTLIATANQGSEATYESGFVIDKFPISRPNLTFSTLTVSNMSPEDSSIYLCSVVSPANYGYTFGSGTRLTVV.

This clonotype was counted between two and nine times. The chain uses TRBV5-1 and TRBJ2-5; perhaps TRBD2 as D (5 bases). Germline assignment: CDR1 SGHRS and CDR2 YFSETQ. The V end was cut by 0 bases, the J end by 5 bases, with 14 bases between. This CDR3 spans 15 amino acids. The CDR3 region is CASSLVRLASETQYF. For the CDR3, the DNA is TGCGCCAGCAGCTTGGTGCGGCTAGCCTCCGAGACCCAGTACTTC.

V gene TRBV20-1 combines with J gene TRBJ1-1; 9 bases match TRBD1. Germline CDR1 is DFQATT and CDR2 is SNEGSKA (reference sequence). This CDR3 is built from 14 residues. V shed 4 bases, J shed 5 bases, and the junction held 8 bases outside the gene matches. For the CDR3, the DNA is TGCAGTGCTATCGCCGGGACAGGGTTGACTGAAGCTTTCTTT. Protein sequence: CSAIAGTGLTEAFF.

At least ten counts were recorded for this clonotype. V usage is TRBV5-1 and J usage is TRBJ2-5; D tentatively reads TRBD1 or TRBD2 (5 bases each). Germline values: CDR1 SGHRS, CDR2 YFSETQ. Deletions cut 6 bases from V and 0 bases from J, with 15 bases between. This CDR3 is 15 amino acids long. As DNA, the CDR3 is TGCGCCAGCACCCCGGGACGGCAGTACCAAGAGACCCAGTACTTC. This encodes CASTPGRQYQETQYF.

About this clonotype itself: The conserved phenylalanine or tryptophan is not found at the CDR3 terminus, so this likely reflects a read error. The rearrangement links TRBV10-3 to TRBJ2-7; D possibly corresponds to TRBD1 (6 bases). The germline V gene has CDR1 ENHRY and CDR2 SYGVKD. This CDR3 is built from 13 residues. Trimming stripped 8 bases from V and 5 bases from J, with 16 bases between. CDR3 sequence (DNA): TGTGCCATCTCCCGTGGGGGCGTCGACGAGCAGTACTCC. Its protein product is CAISRGGVDEQYS.

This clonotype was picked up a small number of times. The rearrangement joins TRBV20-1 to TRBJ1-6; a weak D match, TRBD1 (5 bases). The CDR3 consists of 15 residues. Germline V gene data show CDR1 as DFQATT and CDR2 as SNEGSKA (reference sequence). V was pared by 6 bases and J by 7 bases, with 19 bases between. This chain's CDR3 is CSATRRDRKNSPLHF. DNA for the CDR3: TGCAGTGCAACCAGACGGGACCGTAAAAATTCACCCCTCCACTTT.

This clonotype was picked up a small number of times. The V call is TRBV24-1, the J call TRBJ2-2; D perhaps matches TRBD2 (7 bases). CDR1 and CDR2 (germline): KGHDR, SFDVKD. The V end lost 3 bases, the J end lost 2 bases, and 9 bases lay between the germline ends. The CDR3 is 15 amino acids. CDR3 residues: CATSDTGGNTGELFF. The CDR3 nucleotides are TGTGCCACCAGTGATACGGGGGGCAACACCGGGGAGCTGTTTTTT.